Listed below are T cell receptor beta chains from one sample, sequenced in a study of T cell responses to AZD1222 COVID-19 vaccine. Some clones are missing from TCRdb's copy, which holds only in-frame ones; the method was immunoSEQ multiplex PCR. The sample includes around 96,000 clones, about 88% of them seen just once. Sequencing used peripheral blood, obtained on day 0 of AZD1222 vaccination. The receptors come from an adult in good health. The CDR3 runs from the conserved cysteine through the conserved F or W. D genes are given only for firm matches. The size field is filled for only some rows; it gives once, few, many or a size class.

abundance,d_gene,v_gene,j_gene,CDR3aa,CDR3nt
-,-,TRBV11-2,TRBJ1-2,CASSRIQNPQGYTF,TGTGCCAGCAGTCGGATTCAGAACCCTCAGGGCTACACCTTC
-,TRBD1,TRBV10-2,TRBJ2-7,CASSESGTGAYEQYF,TGCGCCAGCAGTGAGAGCGGGACAGGGGCCTACGAGCAGTACTTC
-,-,TRBV2,TRBJ1-6,CASSPDRSRSPLHF,TGTGCCAGCAGCCCCGACAGGTCACGATCACCCCTCCACTTT
-,-,TRBV30,TRBJ1-2,CACPTGGRGVGGYTF,TGTGCCTGCCCCACCGGGGGGCGAGGGGTCGGTGGCTACACCTTC
-,TRBD1,TRBV5-5,TRBJ1-2,CASSEDRDYGYTF,TGTGCCAGCAGCGAAGACAGGGACTATGGCTACACCTTC
-,-,TRBV28,TRBJ1-6,CASSFPPRGPSPLHF,TGTGCCAGCAGTTTTCCCCCGCGGGGTCCTTCACCCCTCCACTTT
-,-,TRBV11-3,TRBJ2-1,CASSQGSVNNEQFF,TGTGCCAGCAGCCAGGGATCCGTGAACAATGAGCAGTTCTTC
-,-,TRBV19,TRBJ1-5,CASSISPGPYQPQHF,TGTGCCAGTAGTATAAGTCCGGGACCCTATCAGCCCCAGCATTTT
once,-,TRBV19,TRBJ2-7,CASSNPGHLYEQYF,TGTGCCAGTAGTAATCCGGGACATCTTTACGAGCAGTACTTC
once,-,TRBV5-1,TRBJ1-1,CASSGTNSHTEAFF,TGCGCCAGCAGCGGGACAAATTCACACACTGAAGCTTTCTTT
-,-,TRBV18,TRBJ1-2,CASSPTGDGYTF,TGTGCCAGCTCGCCTACGGGGGACGGCTACACCTTC
once,TRBD1,TRBV5-1,TRBJ2-7,CASSGPLGTDTYEQYF,TGCGCCAGCAGCGGTCCCTTGGGGACAGACACCTACGAGCAGTACTTC
-,-,TRBV7-2,TRBJ2-5,CASTADYSGETQYF,TGTGCCAGCACCGCGGACTATTCAGGGGAGACCCAGTACTTC
-,-,TRBV27,TRBJ1-5,CASSPQPNSNQPQHF,TGTGCCAGCAGTCCCCAGCCCAATAGCAATCAGCCCCAGCATTTT
-,-,TRBV5-1,TRBJ1-6,CASRKDSYNSPLHF,TGCGCCAGCAGAAAGGACAGCTATAATTCACCCCTCCACTTT
-,-,TRBV5-4,TRBJ2-7,CASSLSPAYEQYF,TGTGCCAGCAGCTTGTCCCCCGCTTACGAGCAGTACTTC
-,-,TRBV6-5,TRBJ1-2,CASSYLGGYTF,TGTGCCAGCAGTTACTTGGGTGGCTACACCTTC
-,TRBD2,TRBV28,TRBJ2-1,CASSVGTSGGVLNEQFF,TGTGCCAGCAGTGTGGGGACTAGCGGGGGGGTGCTCAATGAGCAGTTCTTC
-,TRBD1,TRBV7-2,TRBJ1-2,CASSPWGTGSGYTF,TGTGCCAGCAGCCCATGGGGGACAGGGTCTGGCTACACCTTC
-,TRBD1,TRBV7-2,TRBJ2-1,CASSPGQGVRANEQFF,TGTGCCAGTTCTCCGGGACAGGGGGTCAGAGCAAATGAGCAGTTCTTC
-,-,TRBV6-2/TRBV6-3,TRBJ2-3,CASSWSSITDTQYF,TGTGCCAGCAGTTGGAGTAGCATCACAGATACGCAGTATTTT
once,TRBD1,TRBV10-1,TRBJ2-5,CASSDTQGAIETQYF,TGCGCCAGCAGTGACACACAGGGGGCTATCGAGACCCAGTACTTC
-,TRBD2,TRBV10-3,TRBJ2-2,CAISRLAGVVGELFF,TGTGCCATCAGTCGGCTAGCGGGGGTTGTCGGGGAGCTGTTTTTT
few,-,TRBV5-1,TRBJ1-6,CASSFWGNSPLHF,TGCGCCAGCAGCTTTTGGGGGAATTCACCCCTCCACTTT
-,-,TRBV11-3,TRBJ2-2,CASSGYPDTGELFF,TGTGCCAGCAGCGGATACCCGGACACCGGGGAGCTGTTTTTT
-,-,TRBV13,TRBJ2-7,CASSFRDTTYEQYF,TGTGCCAGCAGCTTCCGGGACACCACCTACGAGCAGTACTTC
-,-,TRBV6-5,TRBJ2-2,CASSYTTANTGELFF,TGTGCCAGCAGTTACACGACAGCTAACACCGGGGAGCTGTTTTTT
-,-,TRBV7-9,TRBJ1-1,CASSLVWSQNTEAFF,TGTGCCAGCAGCTTAGTGTGGTCGCAGAACACTGAAGCTTTCTTT
once,-,TRBV10-1,TRBJ2-7,CASSSTEAPYEQYF,TGCGCCAGCTCAAGCACGGAGGCACCCTACGAGCAGTACTTC
-,-,TRBV5-1,TRBJ1-6,CASSIGSSYNSPLHF,TGCGCCAGCAGTATAGGTAGCTCCTATAATTCACCCCTCCACTTT
-,-,TRBV7-2,TRBJ1-1,CASSLQGPTEAFF,TGTGCCAGCAGCCTACAGGGCCCCACTGAAGCTTTCTTT
-,-,TRBV11-2,TRBJ1-1,CASSLGLGWNTEAFF,TGTGCCAGCAGCTTAGGTTTAGGTTGGAACACTGAAGCTTTCTTT
few,-,TRBV7-9,TRBJ1-6,CASSNYEGSPLHF,TGTGCCAGCAGCAACTACGAGGGTTCACCCCTCCACTTT
once,TRBD1,TRBV19,TRBJ2-1,CASRTGTGESNEQFF,TGTGCCAGTAGGACCGGGACAGGGGAGAGCAATGAGCAGTTCTTC
large,-,TRBV11-3,TRBJ2-7,CASSLAGDRPYEQYF,TGTGCCAGCAGCTTAGCCGGAGACAGACCCTACGAGCAGTACTTC
-,TRBD1,TRBV6-5,TRBJ1-5,CASIPGTGDFQPQHF,TGTGCCAGCATCCCCGGGACAGGGGATTTTCAGCCCCAGCATTTT
-,-,TRBV5-1,TRBJ2-1,CASSLDGTADNEQFF,TGCGCCAGCAGCTTGGATGGGACGGCGGACAATGAGCAGTTCTTC